Listed below are T cell receptor beta chains from one sample, sequenced in a study of T-cell memory formation after mild COVID-19. TCRdb re-analysed the 5' RACE reads in MiXCR, keeping a single row per CDR3 protein. The sample lists roughly 310,000 distinct CDR3 sequences; around a sixth were seen once. The sample consisted of PBMCs or a T cell subset sorted from them (not recorded which). The receptors come from a young man who had mild COVID-19 (a few samples of this study predate the infection). Cell type and time point are not known. The CDR3 runs from the conserved cysteine through the conserved F or W. The D gene is left open where the match is weak. Size tells how often a clone was seen (once, few, many) or the class of an expanded clone, and some rows leave it out.

size,J,D,V,DNA,CDR3
many,TRBJ2-3,.,TRBV2,TGTGCCAGCCTTGAAAGACGGACAGATACGCAGTATTTT,CASLERRTDTQYF
many,TRBJ1-1,.,TRBV20-1,TGCAGTGCTAGAGTGAACGAGGGGACTGAAGCTTTCTTT,CSARVNEGTEAFF
.,TRBJ2-1,TRBD2,TRBV20-1,TGCAGTGCTAGAGGACGGACTAGCGGGGGTTATAATGAGCAGTTCTTC,CSARGRTSGGYNEQFF
few,TRBJ2-3,TRBD2,TRBV7-2,TGTGCCAGCAGCCAAGGACTAGGGGCGCAGTATTTT,CASSQGLGAQYF
many,TRBJ1-1,.,TRBV19,TGTGCCAGTAGTACTTTCAGTTTGGGCACTGAAGCTTTCTTT,CASSTFSLGTEAFF
few,TRBJ2-1,.,TRBV5-4,TGTGCCAGCAGCCCACCCCCGGGGCTGGCCAATGAGCAGTTCTTC,CASSPPPGLANEQFF
.,TRBJ2-3,.,TRBV21-1,TGTGCCAGCAGCAAACAGGGGCAGACCACAGATACGCAGTATTTT,CASSKQGQTTDTQYF
.,TRBJ2-5,.,TRBV7-9,TGTGCCAGCAGCAACCCCGGGGAGACCCAGTACTTC,CASSNPGETQYF
.,TRBJ2-7,.,TRBV7-6,TGTGCCAGCGGTTCTGGACGGAGCTACGAGCAGTACTTC,CASGSGRSYEQYF
.,TRBJ2-3,.,TRBV4-3,TGCGCCAGCAGCCAAGAGGGGGCAGGCTTCACAGATACGCAGTATTTT,CASSQEGAGFTDTQYF
.,TRBJ1-2,TRBD1,TRBV6-5,TGTGCCAGCAGTTCGACAGGGGCGGGCGGCTACACCTTC,CASSSTGAGGYTF
.,TRBJ2-5,TRBD1,TRBV6-5,TGTGCCAGCAGTTACGACCCGTCAGGGGGCTATCAAGAGACCCAGTACTTC,CASSYDPSGGYQETQYF
.,TRBJ1-2,TRBD1,TRBV6-9,TGTGCCAGCAGAAACACCGACAAACAGGGGGCCCACTATGGCTACACCTTC,CASRNTDKQGAHYGYTF
.,TRBJ2-1,TRBD2,TRBV7-2,TGTGCCAGCAGGGGGGGGGAGAGCTCCTACAATGAGCAGTTCTTC,CASRGGESSYNEQFF
.,TRBJ2-7,.,TRBV6-2/TRBV6-3,TGTGCCAGCAGTTACCTGCCGGGGGCGAGGTACGAGCAGTACTTC,CASSYLPGARYEQYF
.,TRBJ2-7,.,TRBV21-1,TGTGCCAGCACTGGACAGGGGACGAACGAGCAGTACTTC,CASTGQGTNEQYF
many,TRBJ1-1,.,TRBV5-8,TGTGCCAGCAGCTTGGGACGAACCATGAACACTGAAGCTTTCTTT,CASSLGRTMNTEAFF
few,TRBJ1-5,.,TRBV12-3/TRBV12-4,TGTGCCAGCATGTCGGGAGGGAATCAGCCCCAGCATTTT,CASMSGGNQPQHF
many,TRBJ2-7,.,TRBV7-6,TGTGCCAGCAGCTCTTACGGATACGAGCAGTACTTC,CASSSYGYEQYF
.,TRBJ1-5,.,TRBV4-1,TGCGCCAGCAGCCAAGGGAATGACGGCGGGGTAGTCCAGCCCCAGCATTTT,CASSQGNDGGVVQPQHF
.,TRBJ2-2,.,TRBV6-2/TRBV6-3,TGTGCCAGCAGTTCATTAGGGGGGCACGACACCGGGGAGCTGTTTTTT,CASSSLGGHDTGELFF
.,TRBJ2-2,TRBD1,TRBV7-6,TGTGCCAGCAGCTTAGCGCAGGGGGTTACCGGGGAGCTGTTTTTT,CASSLAQGVTGELFF
many,TRBJ2-5,TRBD1,TRBV4-3,TGCGCCAGCAGCCAAGGTTGGACAGGGGGCCGGACCCAGTACTTC,CASSQGWTGGRTQYF
few,TRBJ1-2,.,TRBV6-2/TRBV6-3,TGTGCCAGCAGTTTGATCAGCTCCAACTATGGCTACACCTTC,CASSLISSNYGYTF
.,TRBJ2-7,.,TRBV9,TGTGCCAGCAGCGTATTGGAGGCCTCCTACGAGCAGTACTTC,CASSVLEASYEQYF
many,TRBJ2-5,.,TRBV4-2,TGTGCCAGCAGCCAAGCAGGTGGTCCAGGTTCGGGAGAGACCCAGTACTTC,CASSQAGGPGSGETQYF
many,TRBJ1-6,.,TRBV4-3,TGCGCCAGCAGCCGTACAGGGACTGATTCACCCCTCCACTTT,CASSRTGTDSPLHF
.,TRBJ1-5,.,TRBV19,TGTGCCAGTAGTGATGCTCTGAGACAGGCAGCTCTGGCCCAGCATTTT,CASSDALRQAALAQHF
few,TRBJ1-1,.,TRBV12-3/TRBV12-4,TGTGCCAGCAGTTTTCTGTCCAGGAACACTGAAGCTTTCTTT,CASSFLSRNTEAFF
.,TRBJ2-5,.,TRBV5-1,TGCGCCAGCAGCTTGCCGGGGCCGGGAGAGACCCAGTACTTC,CASSLPGPGETQYF
many,TRBJ2-3,TRBD1,TRBV4-1,TGCGCCAGCAGCCAAGGGGACAGGGGGCGTGCAGATACGCAGTATTTT,CASSQGDRGRADTQYF
few,TRBJ1-2,.,TRBV30,TGTGCCTGGAGTGTACGCACCCCCGGGGGCTACACCTTC,CAWSVRTPGGYTF
.,TRBJ2-1,.,TRBV27,TGTGCCAGCAGTGGCGTGGGGGGCAAGCAGTTCTTC,CASSGVGGKQFF
few,TRBJ2-1,.,TRBV24-1,TGTGCCACCAGTGATTTTTCGGTTGGGACGGGGCATTTCAATGAGCAGTTCTTC,CATSDFSVGTGHFNEQFF
few,TRBJ2-7,TRBD1,TRBV18,TGTGCCAGCTCACCATGGAGGGACAGGGGCTGGGGCGAGCAGTACTTC,CASSPWRDRGWGEQYF
few,TRBJ2-3,.,TRBV5-6,TGTGCCAGCAGCTCCCCGAGGTTAGCGGACACAGATACGCAGTATTTT,CASSSPRLADTDTQYF
many,TRBJ2-7,.,TRBV7-9,TGTGCCAGCAGCTCAGGGACCTCCGCCGAGCAGTACTTC,CASSSGTSAEQYF
.,TRBJ1-1,TRBD1,TRBV6-5,TGTGCCAGCAGATCGCTCGACAGGGACACTGAAGCTTTCTTT,CASRSLDRDTEAFF
.,TRBJ2-1,.,TRBV18,TGTGCCAGCTCACCACCCGGCGGCTACAATGAGCAGTTCTTC,CASSPPGGYNEQFF
.,TRBJ2-2,TRBD1,TRBV7-6,TGTGCAGCGGGACAGGGGGAGACCGGGGAGCTGTTTTTT,CAAGQGETGELFF
few,TRBJ1-5,.,TRBV4-3,TGCGCCAGCAGCCAAGGATACGGGGTTCAGCAGCCCCAGCATTTT,CASSQGYGVQQPQHF
.,TRBJ1-1,.,TRBV7-2,TGTGCCAGCAGCGTTGACAGGTTCACTGAAGCTTTCTTT,CASSVDRFTEAFF
few,TRBJ2-2,.,TRBV20-1,TGCAGTGCTAGGGTGCGGGGAGCCGGGGAGCTGTTTTTT,CSARVRGAGELFF
.,TRBJ1-1,.,TRBV12-3/TRBV12-4,TGTGCCAGCAGTTCGGGGAGGCCTGAAGCTTTCTTT,CASSSGRPEAFF
.,TRBJ2-7,TRBD2,TRBV18,TGTGCCAGCTCAGCCCCGGGACTAGTCTACGAGCAGTACTTC,CASSAPGLVYEQYF
few,TRBJ2-3,.,TRBV5-8,TGTGCCAGCAGCCAGCCGCGGGAAGGCACAGATACGCAGTATTTT,CASSQPREGTDTQYF
.,TRBJ2-5,.,TRBV2,TGTGCCAGCAGTTTAGAACCGGGACGGCGACAAGAGACCCAGTACTTC,CASSLEPGRRQETQYF
.,TRBJ2-1,.,TRBV18,TGTGCCAGCTCACCCGGGGGGCGTTCCTACAATGAGCAGTTCTTC,CASSPGGRSYNEQFF
few,TRBJ1-1,TRBD1,TRBV4-3,TGCGCCAGCAGCCAAACGCCGGGGACAGGGGCTGAAGCTTTCTTT,CASSQTPGTGAEAFF
few,TRBJ2-5,.,TRBV20-1,TGCAGTGCTAAAACCGGGACGCCCCGGGGGTGGGAGACCCAGTACTTC,CSAKTGTPRGWETQYF